This record looks at one T cell receptor beta chain sequence and its context. This sample stems from a study of shared clonotypes between healthy human individuals. The protocol was immunoSEQ multiplex PCR, while the TCRdb copy is restricted to in-frame clones and leaves out a portion. The repertoire holds a few million clones, with roughly 92% as singletons. The sample taken for sequencing was naive CD4+ T cells from PBMCs. Subset defined: CD45RA+ positively selected. This TCR was sampled from a man aged 18 to 30 in good health. Some clones in this sample may be carry-over from other donors' samples.

CDR3 region: CASSLSQRALARSYEQYF. The CDR3 coding sequence is TGTGCCAGCAGTTTATCGCAGCGGGCTCTAGCGAGAAGTTACGAGCAGTACTTC. The rearrangement joins TRBV27 to TRBJ2-7; possibly TRBD2 for D (6 bases). Between the trimmed V and J ends, which lost 0 bases and 4 bases, there was a span of 22 bases. The CDR3 covers 18 residues. Per germline, CDR1 MNHEY and CDR2 SMNVEV (reference sequence).